This entry features one T cell receptor beta chain sequence. The sample originates from a study of blood T cell repertoires in COVID-19. The method was immunoSEQ multiplex PCR; TCRdb's version includes in-frame clones alone and lacks a portion of them. This table holds 58,000 or so clones, roughly 74% found once. Trimming removed 6 bases at V and 6 bases at J, with 13 bases between. The CDR3 consists of 13 residues. The germline CDR1 and CDR2 sequences are SGHNT and YYREEE (reference sequence). Sequenced input: peripheral blood. The receptor's source is an elderly woman with acute or convalescent COVID-19. The V gene is TRBV5-4, the J gene TRBJ2-1; D possibly corresponds to TRBD1 (6 bases). The CDR3, as DNA: TGTGCCAGCATGTCTCGGGACATCAATGAGCAGTTCTTC. Encoded protein: CASMSRDINEQFF.